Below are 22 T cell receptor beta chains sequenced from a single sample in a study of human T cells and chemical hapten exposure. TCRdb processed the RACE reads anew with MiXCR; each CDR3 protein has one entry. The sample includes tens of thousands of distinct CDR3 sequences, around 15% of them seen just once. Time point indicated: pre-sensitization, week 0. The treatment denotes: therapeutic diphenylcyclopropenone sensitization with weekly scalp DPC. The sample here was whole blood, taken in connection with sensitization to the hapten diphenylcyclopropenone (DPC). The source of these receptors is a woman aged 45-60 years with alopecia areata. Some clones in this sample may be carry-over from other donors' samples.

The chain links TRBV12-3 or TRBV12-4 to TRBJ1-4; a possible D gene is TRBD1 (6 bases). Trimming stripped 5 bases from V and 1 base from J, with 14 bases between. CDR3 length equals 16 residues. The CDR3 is CASSPRGQGTNEKLFF. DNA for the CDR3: TGTGCCAGCAGTCCCAGGGGACAAGGAACTAATGAAAAACTGTTTTTT.

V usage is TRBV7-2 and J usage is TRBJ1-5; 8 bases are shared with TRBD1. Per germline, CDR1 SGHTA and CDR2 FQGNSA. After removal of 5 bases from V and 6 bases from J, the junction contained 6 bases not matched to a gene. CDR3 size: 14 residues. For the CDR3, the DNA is TGTGCCAGCAGCCGGGGACAGGCGGTTCAGCCCCAGCATTTT. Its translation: CASSRGQAVQPQHF.

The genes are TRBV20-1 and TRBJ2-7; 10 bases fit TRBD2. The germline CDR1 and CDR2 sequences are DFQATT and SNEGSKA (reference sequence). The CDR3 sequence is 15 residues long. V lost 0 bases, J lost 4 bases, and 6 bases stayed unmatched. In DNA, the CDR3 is TGCAGTGCTAGAGAAACGACTAGCGGGTTATACGAGCAGTACTTC. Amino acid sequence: CSARETTSGLYEQYF.

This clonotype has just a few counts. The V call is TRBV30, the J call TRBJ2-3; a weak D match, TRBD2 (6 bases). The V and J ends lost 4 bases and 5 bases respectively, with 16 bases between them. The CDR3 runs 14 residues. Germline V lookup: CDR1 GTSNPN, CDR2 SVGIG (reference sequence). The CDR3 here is CAWTMGLRVDTQYF. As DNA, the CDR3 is TGTGCCTGGACTATGGGACTCCGGGTAGATACGCAGTATTTT. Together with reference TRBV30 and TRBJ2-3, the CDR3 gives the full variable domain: SQTIHQWPATLVQPVGSPLSLECTVEGTSNPNLYWYRQAAGRGLQLLFYSVGIGQISSEVPQNLSASRPQDRQFILSSKKLLLSDSGFYLCAWTMGLRVDTQYFGPGTRLTVL.

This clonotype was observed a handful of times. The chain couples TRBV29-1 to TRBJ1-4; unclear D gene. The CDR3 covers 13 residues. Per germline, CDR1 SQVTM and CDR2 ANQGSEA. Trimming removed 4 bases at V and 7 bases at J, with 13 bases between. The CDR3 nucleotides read TGCAGCGTTGCCGGCGGGGAGTTTGAAAAACTGTTTTTT. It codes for CSVAGGEFEKLFF.

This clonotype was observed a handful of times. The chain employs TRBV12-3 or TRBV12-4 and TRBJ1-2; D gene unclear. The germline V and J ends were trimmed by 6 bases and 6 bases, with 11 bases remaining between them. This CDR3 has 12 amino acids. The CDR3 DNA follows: TGTGCCAGCAGCCTCTCCTTCGATGGCTACACCTTC. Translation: CASSLSFDGYTF.

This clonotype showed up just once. CDR3 region: CASSQVEAASGYTF. The CDR3 bases are TGCGCCAGCAGCCAAGTAGAGGCCGCCTCCGGCTACACCTTC. The rearrangement joins TRBV4-3 to TRBJ1-2; D not certain. From germline, CDR1 is LGHNA and CDR2 YSLEER. This CDR3 is 14 amino acids long. V lost 1 base and J lost 8, with 14 bases in between.

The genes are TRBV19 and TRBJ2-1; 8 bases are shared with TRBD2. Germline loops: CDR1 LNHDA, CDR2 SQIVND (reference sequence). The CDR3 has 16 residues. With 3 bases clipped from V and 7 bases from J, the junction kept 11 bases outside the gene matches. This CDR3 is CASSMAGAGGVNEQFF. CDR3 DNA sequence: TGTGCCAGTAGTATGGCAGGGGCGGGAGGAGTAAATGAGCAGTTCTTC.

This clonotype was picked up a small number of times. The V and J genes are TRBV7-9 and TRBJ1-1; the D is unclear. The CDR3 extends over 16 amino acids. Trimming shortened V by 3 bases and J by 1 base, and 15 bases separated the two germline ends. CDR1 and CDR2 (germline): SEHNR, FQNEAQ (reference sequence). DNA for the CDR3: TGTGCCAGCAGCTTTAGAAGAGGTAAGGGGAACACTGAAGCTTTCTTT. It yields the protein CASSFRRGKGNTEAFF.

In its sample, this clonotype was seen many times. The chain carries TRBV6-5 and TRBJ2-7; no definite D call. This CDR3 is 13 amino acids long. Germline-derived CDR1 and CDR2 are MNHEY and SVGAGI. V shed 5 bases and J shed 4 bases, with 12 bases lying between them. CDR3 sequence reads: CASSLRGRYEQYF. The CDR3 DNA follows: TGTGCCAGCAGTCTCAGAGGACGTTACGAGCAGTACTTC.

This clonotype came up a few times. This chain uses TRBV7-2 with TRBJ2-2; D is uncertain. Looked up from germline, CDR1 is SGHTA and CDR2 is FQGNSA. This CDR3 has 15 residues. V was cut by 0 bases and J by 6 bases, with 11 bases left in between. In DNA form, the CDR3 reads TGTGCCAGCAGCTTAGCGATTGGGGTTGCCGGGGAGCTGTTTTTT. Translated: CASSLAIGVAGELFF.

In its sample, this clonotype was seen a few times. This chain's CDR3 is CASSRGLGSPLHF. In nucleotides, the CDR3 is TGTGCCAGCAGCCGGGGACTTGGGTCACCCCTCCACTTT. The chain joins TRBV12-3 or TRBV12-4 to TRBJ1-6; a weak D match, TRBD1 (5 bases). Trimming stripped 6 bases from V and 10 bases from J, with 13 bases between. The CDR3 spans 13 residues.

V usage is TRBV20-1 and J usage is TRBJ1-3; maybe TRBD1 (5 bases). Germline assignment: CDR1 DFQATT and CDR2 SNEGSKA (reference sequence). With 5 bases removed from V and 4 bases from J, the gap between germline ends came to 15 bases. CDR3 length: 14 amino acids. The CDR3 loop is CSAAPARAGNTIYF. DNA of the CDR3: TGCAGTGCTGCCCCCGCCAGGGCCGGAAACACCATATATTTT.

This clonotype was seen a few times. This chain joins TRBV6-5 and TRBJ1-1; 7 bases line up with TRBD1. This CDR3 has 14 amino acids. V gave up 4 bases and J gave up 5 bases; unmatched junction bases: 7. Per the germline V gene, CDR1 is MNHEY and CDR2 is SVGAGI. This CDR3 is CASSLAGGGTEAFF. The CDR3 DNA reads TGTGCCAGCAGTTTGGCAGGGGGAGGGACTGAAGCTTTCTTT.

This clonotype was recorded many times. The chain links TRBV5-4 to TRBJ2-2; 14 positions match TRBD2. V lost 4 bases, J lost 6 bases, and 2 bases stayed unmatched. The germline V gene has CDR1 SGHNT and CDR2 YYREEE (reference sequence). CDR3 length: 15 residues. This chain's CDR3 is CASSPGLAGAGELFF. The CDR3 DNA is TGTGCCAGCAGCCCGGGACTAGCGGGAGCCGGGGAGCTGTTTTTT.

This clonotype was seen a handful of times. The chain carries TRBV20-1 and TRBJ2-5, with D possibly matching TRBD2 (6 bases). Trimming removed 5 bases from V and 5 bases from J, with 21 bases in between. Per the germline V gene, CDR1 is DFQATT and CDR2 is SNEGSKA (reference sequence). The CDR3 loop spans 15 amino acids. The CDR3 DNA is TGCAGTGCTGAACCGCGCCGACTAGTAAGGGAGACCCAGTACTTC. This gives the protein CSAEPRRLVRETQYF.

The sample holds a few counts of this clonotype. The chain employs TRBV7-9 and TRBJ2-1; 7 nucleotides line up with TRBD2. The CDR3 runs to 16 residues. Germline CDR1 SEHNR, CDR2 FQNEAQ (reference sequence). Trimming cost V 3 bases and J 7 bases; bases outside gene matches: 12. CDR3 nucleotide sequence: TGTGCCAGCAGCTTGGTAGGGGCGGGAGTTTCAAATGAGCAGTTCTTC. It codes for CASSLVGAGVSNEQFF.

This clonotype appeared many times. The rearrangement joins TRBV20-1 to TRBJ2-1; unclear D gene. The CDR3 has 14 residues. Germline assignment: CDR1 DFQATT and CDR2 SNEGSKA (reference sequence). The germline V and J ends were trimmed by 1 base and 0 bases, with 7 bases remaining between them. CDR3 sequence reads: CSARVPSSYNEQFF. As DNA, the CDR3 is TGCAGTGCTAGAGTCCCTAGCTCCTACAATGAGCAGTTCTTC.

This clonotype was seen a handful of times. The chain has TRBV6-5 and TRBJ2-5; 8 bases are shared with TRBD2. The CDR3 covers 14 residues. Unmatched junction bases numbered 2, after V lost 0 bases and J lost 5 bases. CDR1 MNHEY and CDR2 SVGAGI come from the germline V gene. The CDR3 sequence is CASSYSGGAETQYF. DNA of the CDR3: TGTGCCAGCAGTTACTCCGGGGGGGCTGAGACCCAGTACTTC.

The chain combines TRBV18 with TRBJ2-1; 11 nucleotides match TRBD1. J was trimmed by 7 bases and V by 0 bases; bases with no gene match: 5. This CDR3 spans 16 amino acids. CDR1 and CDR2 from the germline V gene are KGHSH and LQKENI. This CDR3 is CASSPPGTGGRNEQFF. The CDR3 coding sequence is TGTGCCAGCTCACCACCCGGGACAGGGGGACGGAATGAGCAGTTCTTC.

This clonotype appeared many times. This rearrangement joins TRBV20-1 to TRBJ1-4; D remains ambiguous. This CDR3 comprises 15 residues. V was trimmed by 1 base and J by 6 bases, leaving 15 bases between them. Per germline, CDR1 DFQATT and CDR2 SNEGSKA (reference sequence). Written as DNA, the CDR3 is TGCAGTGCTAGAGTAGCGGGTGGAACGGATGAAAAACTGTTTTTT. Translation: CSARVAGGTDEKLFF.

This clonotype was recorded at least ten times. The CDR3 region has the DNA TGCAGCGCGCCAGGACAGGGAAGCTCCTACGAGCAGTACTTC. Protein: CSAPGQGSSYEQYF. The chain joins TRBV29-1 to TRBJ2-7; 8 nucleotides agree with TRBD1. V lost 7 bases and J lost 0; bases outside the gene matches: 8. Germline CDR1 and CDR2: SQVTM and ANQGSEA. This CDR3 is 14 amino acids long.